This T cell receptor (beta chain) was sequenced for a study of beta chain features in type 1 diabetes (dated by TCRdb to 2017 to 2018). Study-level background: Mean age, gender distribution, total cell number and subset yield were not different between patients and healthy donors. The study compared the TCRB repertoires of sorted circulating CD4+ T cell subsets in recently diagnosed type 1 diabetes patients with those in matched healthy donors. Whereas all 30 or so donors provided naive and central memory subsets, regulatory and stem cell-like memory subsets were isolated from just 8 patients and about eight healthy donors. A total of roughly 100 million sorted cells were examined across all samples, and RNA yield correlated strongly with the number of cells per subset. Beyond this particular receptor, the publication reports: PCR might favor shorter templates, but patient and control samples were amplified and corrected together, so any skew would affect both groups equally. In all four CD4+ subsets, TCRB CDR3 length was moderately but significantly shorter in type 1 diabetes patients. Only small numbers of individuals were included in the HLA sub-analyses, which left unresolved whether HLA type had any influence on TCRB rearrangement. Naive, central memory and regulatory TCRB repertoires appeared to be more alike among patients than among healthy donors. Patients with type 1 diabetes made fewer insertions and deleted more nucleotides at VDJ recombination sites, implying thymic rearrangement abnormalities. Because cDNA was sequenced instead of genomic DNA, highly expressing activated cells could be over-represented, though the groups showed no difference in activation or CD3 levels.

V loses 2 bases of germline sequence and J loses 9 bases, and the interval between the two ends is 11 bases. CDR1 and CDR2 are drawn from the germline V gene: MDHEN, SYDVKM. The CDR3 measures 14 amino acids from cysteine to phenylalanine. Only CDR3 DNA remains: 42 bases, in frame from the first base. The entire amount of isolated RNA was reverse transcribed using the High Capacity cDNA Reverse Transcription Kit, so the sequenced TCRB transcripts were expressed ones. Naive, central memory and regulatory T cell samples underwent deep immunoSEQ sequencing, averaging about 3.57 million total reads per sample. After sorted cells were lysed in RLT buffer, RNA was extracted with DNase-treated RNeasy Micro or Mini kits, with the choice depending on cell number. Each cell subset was processed separately to prevent cross-contamination, with patient and healthy donor samples processed together. The immunoSEQ multiplex PCR was used to amplify TCRB sequences from cDNA, yielding 87-bp fragments that span the CDR3 region. The amplicons were sequenced using the Illumina HiSeq platform. In the authors' own workflow: Synthetic template baselines were used to correct PCR bias computationally, reads within Hamming distance 2 were collapsed together, and singletons that could not be merged were discarded. Reads were aligned to IMGT to assign V, D and J genes, CDR3 length, and insertions or deletions at six rearrangement sites. Clonotype counts were normalized to sorted cell number within each subset before computing true diversity and Gini coefficients with the tcR R package. The overlap coefficient, calculated on TCRB nucleotide sequences, was used to quantify repertoire sharing. As a proxy for the pre-selection repertoire, out-of-frame TCRB sequences from naive cells were analyzed. TCRdb took over this immuneACCESS table, retaining in-frame rearrangements with V and J assigned. Such tables are incomplete; in checked studies, under half of the missing clones stem from an unresolved V gene, and the remainder is unexplained. From that table come the V and J calls and clone size; the DNA was used to work out D and trimming. The sample contains approximately 730,000 clones, around 15% of them found a single time. 0.022% of the sample is taken by the ten largest.

Each donor gave one peripheral blood draw, averaging about 120 mL, which was collected into heparinised tubes. A BD FACSAria II was used to sort naive, central memory, regulatory and stem cell-like memory CD4+ T cells with a panel that included CD45RO, CCR7, CD25, CD127, CD95 and CD27. Purity was above 95% for every sorted population. PBMCs were isolated immediately by Lymphoprep density gradient centrifugation and stained directly without culture. So that batch effects would be minimized, each experiment stained and sorted samples in pairs, pairing one healthy donor with one patient. The sample holds a few counts of this clone. Its binding antigen is unknown. Per-base qualities were not stored, and no clone one base away is much larger.

This receptor was taken from a man younger than 30 with type 1 diabetes. The sample comprised naive CD4+ T cells from blood. The sample's cell subset or site label, decoded: true naive CD4+ T cells. The rearranged segments are TRBV28 and TRBJ1-6; a confident D gene designation cannot be given. The DNA reads TGTGCCAGCAGTTTAACCTACGGTGGTTCACCCCTCCACTTT. The resulting protein is CASSLTYGGSPLHF.